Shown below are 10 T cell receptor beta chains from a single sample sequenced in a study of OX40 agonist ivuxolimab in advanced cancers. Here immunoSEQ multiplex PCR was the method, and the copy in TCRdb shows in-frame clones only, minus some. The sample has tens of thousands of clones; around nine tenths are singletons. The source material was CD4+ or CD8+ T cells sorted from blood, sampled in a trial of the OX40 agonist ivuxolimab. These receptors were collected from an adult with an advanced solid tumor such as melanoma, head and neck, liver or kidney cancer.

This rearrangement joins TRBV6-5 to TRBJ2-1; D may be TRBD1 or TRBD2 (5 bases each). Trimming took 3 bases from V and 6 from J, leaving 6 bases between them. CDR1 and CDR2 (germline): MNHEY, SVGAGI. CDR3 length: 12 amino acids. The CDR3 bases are TGTGCCAGCAGTTATGGGGGCAATGAGCAGTTCTTC. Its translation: CASSYGGNEQFF.

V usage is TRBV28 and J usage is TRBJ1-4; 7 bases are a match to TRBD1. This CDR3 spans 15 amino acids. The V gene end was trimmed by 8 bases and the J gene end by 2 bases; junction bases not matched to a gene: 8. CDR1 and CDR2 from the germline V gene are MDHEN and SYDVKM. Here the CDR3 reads CASLPPGQTNEKLFF. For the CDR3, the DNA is TGTGCCAGCCTACCCCCGGGACAGACTAATGAAAAACTGTTTTTT.

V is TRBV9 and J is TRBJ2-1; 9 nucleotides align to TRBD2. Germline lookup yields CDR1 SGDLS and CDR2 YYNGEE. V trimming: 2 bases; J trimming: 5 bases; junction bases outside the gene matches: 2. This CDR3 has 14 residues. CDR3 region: CASSVGGRDNEQFF. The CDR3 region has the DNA TGTGCCAGCAGCGTCGGCGGGAGGGACAATGAGCAGTTCTTC.

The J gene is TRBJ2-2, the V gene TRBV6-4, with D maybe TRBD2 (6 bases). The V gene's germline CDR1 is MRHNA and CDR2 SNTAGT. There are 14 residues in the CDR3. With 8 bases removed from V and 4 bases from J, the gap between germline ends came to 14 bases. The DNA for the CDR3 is TGTGCCAGCGGTCGGGGGTATGGCACCGGGGAGCTGTTTTTT. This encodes CASGRGYGTGELFF.

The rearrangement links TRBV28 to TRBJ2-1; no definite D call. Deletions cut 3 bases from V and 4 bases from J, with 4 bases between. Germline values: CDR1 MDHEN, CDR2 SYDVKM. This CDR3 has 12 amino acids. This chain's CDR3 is CASSFAYNEQFF. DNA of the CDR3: TGTGCCAGCAGTTTCGCTTACAATGAGCAGTTCTTC.

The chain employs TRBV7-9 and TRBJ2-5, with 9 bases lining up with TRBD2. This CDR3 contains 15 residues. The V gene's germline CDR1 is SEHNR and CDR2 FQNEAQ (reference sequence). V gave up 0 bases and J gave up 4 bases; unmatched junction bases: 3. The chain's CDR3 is CASSLAAGGLETQYF. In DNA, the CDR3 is TGTGCCAGCAGCTTAGCTGCGGGGGGGCTAGAGACCCAGTACTTC.

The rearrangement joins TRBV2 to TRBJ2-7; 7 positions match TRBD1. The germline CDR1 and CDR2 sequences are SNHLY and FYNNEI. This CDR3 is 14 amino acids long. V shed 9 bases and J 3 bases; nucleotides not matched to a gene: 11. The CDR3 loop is CASANGTVNYEQYF. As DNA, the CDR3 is TGTGCCAGTGCTAATGGGACAGTGAACTACGAGCAGTACTTC.

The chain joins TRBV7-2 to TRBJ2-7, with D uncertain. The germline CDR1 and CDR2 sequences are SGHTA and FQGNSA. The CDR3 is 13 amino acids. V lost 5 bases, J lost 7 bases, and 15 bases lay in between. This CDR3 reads CASSISGPGEQYF. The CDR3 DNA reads TGTGCCAGCAGCATCTCCGGGCCCGGGGAGCAGTACTTC.

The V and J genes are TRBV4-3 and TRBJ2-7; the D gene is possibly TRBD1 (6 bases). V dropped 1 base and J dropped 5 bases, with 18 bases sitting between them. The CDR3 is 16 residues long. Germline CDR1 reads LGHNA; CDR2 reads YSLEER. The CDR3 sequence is CASSQAHRESSHEQYF. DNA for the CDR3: TGCGCCAGCAGCCAAGCCCACAGGGAAAGTTCCCACGAGCAGTACTTC.

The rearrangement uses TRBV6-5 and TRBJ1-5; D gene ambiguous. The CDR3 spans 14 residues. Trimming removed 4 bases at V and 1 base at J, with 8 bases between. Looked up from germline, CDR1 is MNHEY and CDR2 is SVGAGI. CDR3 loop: CASSLVGSNQPQHF. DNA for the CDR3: TGTGCCAGCAGTTTAGTCGGGAGCAATCAGCCCCAGCATTTT.